The rows below give T cell receptor beta chains drawn from one sample of a study of vaccination and CD4 T cells after COVID-19. Their antigen targets remain unknown. TCRdb re-called the PCR reads through MiXCR, storing one row per CDR3 protein. The table shows roughly 11,000 distinct CDR3 sequences, with approximately 59% occurring only once. Sequenced: CD4+ T cells from blood, cultured in vitro. The receptor source for this set is a human donor who had recovered from COVID-19. Each CDR3 is given with its conserved first and last residue. D genes are given only for firm matches. Size values are once, few and many counts, or a class for expanded clones, and some rows have none.

v_gene: TRBV7-2
d_gene: TRBD2
abundance: -
j_gene: TRBJ2-5
CDR3nt: TGTGCCAGCAGCCTCACCCTTCGACTAGCGGGGACACAAGAGACCCAGTACTTC
CDR3aa: CASSLTLRLAGTQETQYF

v_gene: TRBV5-1
d_gene: TRBD2
abundance: -
j_gene: TRBJ2-3
CDR3nt: TGCGCCAGCAGCTCCTCGACTAGCGGGAGTACAGATACGCAGTATTTT
CDR3aa: CASSSSTSGSTDTQYF

v_gene: TRBV7-9
d_gene: -
abundance: large
j_gene: TRBJ2-7
CDR3nt: TGTGCCAGCGCCAGTGCGGGATATTCCTACGAGCAGTACTTC
CDR3aa: CASASAGYSYEQYF

v_gene: TRBV20-1
d_gene: -
abundance: once
j_gene: TRBJ2-7
CDR3nt: TGCAGTGCTAGCGGAGTAACATTCTACGAGCAGTACTTC
CDR3aa: CSASGVTFYEQYF

v_gene: TRBV20-1
d_gene: TRBD1
abundance: once
j_gene: TRBJ1-2
CDR3nt: TGCAGCTACTTCACGGACAGGGTAGAAGGTGGCTACACCTTC
CDR3aa: CSYFTDRVEGGYTF

v_gene: TRBV5-5
d_gene: -
abundance: -
j_gene: TRBJ2-7
CDR3nt: TGTGCCAGCACACCCAATCGGGGGCGATTCTACGAGCAGTACTTC
CDR3aa: CASTPNRGRFYEQYF

v_gene: TRBV20-1
d_gene: TRBD2
abundance: -
j_gene: TRBJ2-1
CDR3nt: TGCAGTGCTAGAGATGGGACTAGCCGTCCCAATGAGCAGTTCTTC
CDR3aa: CSARDGTSRPNEQFF

v_gene: TRBV20-1
d_gene: -
abundance: few
j_gene: TRBJ2-7
CDR3nt: TGCAGTGCTAGTGCGAGCCGTGAGCAGTACTTC
CDR3aa: CSASASREQYF

v_gene: TRBV7-2
d_gene: TRBD2
abundance: -
j_gene: TRBJ2-1
CDR3nt: TGTGCCAGCAGTTTGGGAGCGGGATCCTACAATGAGCAGTTCTTC
CDR3aa: CASSLGAGSYNEQFF

v_gene: TRBV27
d_gene: -
abundance: few
j_gene: TRBJ2-7
CDR3nt: TGTGCCAGCAGTTTAACCCCCTTAAGTAACGAGCAGTACTTC
CDR3aa: CASSLTPLSNEQYF

v_gene: TRBV5-1
d_gene: TRBD1
abundance: once
j_gene: TRBJ1-6
CDR3nt: TGCGCCAGCAGCCGAGCGGGACAGGGGGCGCAGTATAATTCACCCCTCCACTTT
CDR3aa: CASSRAGQGAQYNSPLHF

v_gene: TRBV11-2
d_gene: -
abundance: -
j_gene: TRBJ1-5
CDR3nt: TGTGCCAGCAGCTTAGATCAAAGTCAGCCCCAGCATTTT
CDR3aa: CASSLDQSQPQHF

v_gene: TRBV20-1
d_gene: -
abundance: few
j_gene: TRBJ2-5
CDR3nt: TGCAGTGCTGGGGCAGGGTACCAAGAGACCCAGTACTTC
CDR3aa: CSAGAGYQETQYF

v_gene: TRBV20-1
d_gene: TRBD2
abundance: once
j_gene: TRBJ2-1
CDR3nt: TGCAGTGCTAGAGTACATACGGGAGGGCCTGGTGAGCAGTTCTTC
CDR3aa: CSARVHTGGPGEQFF

v_gene: TRBV6-2/TRBV6-3
d_gene: -
abundance: -
j_gene: TRBJ2-1
CDR3nt: TGTGCCAGCAGTCATACCAATGAGCAGTTCTTC
CDR3aa: CASSHTNEQFF

v_gene: TRBV12-3/TRBV12-4
d_gene: -
abundance: -
j_gene: TRBJ1-6
CDR3nt: TGTGCCAGCAGCGCCGGTGGGACCTATAATTCACCCCTCCACTTT
CDR3aa: CASSAGGTYNSPLHF

v_gene: TRBV30
d_gene: -
abundance: -
j_gene: TRBJ2-5
CDR3nt: TGTGCCTGGAGTGCAAGAGAGACCCAGTACTTC
CDR3aa: CAWSARETQYF

v_gene: TRBV30
d_gene: -
abundance: -
j_gene: TRBJ2-5
CDR3nt: TGTGCCTGGAGTGTACGGACACCGGGTAACCAAGAGACCCAGTACTTC
CDR3aa: CAWSVRTPGNQETQYF

v_gene: TRBV6-1
d_gene: -
abundance: -
j_gene: TRBJ1-2
CDR3nt: TGTGCCAGCATTGATAACACCGGGACCGGCTATGGCTACACCTTC
CDR3aa: CASIDNTGTGYGYTF

v_gene: TRBV6-5
d_gene: TRBD1
abundance: once
j_gene: TRBJ2-7
CDR3nt: TGTGCCAGCAGTTCCTCAGGGGGTCACTACGAGCAGTACTTC
CDR3aa: CASSSSGGHYEQYF

v_gene: TRBV4-3
d_gene: TRBD2
abundance: -
j_gene: TRBJ2-5
CDR3nt: TGCGCCAGCAGCCAAGATCGGGGGGTTGGAGAGACCCAGTACTTC
CDR3aa: CASSQDRGVGETQYF

v_gene: TRBV6-1
d_gene: TRBD2
abundance: -
j_gene: TRBJ2-1
CDR3nt: TGTGCCAGCAGTAAAATCGGGAGGAATGAGCAGTTCTTC
CDR3aa: CASSKIGRNEQFF

v_gene: TRBV6-1
d_gene: TRBD2
abundance: few
j_gene: TRBJ2-7
CDR3nt: TGTGCCAGCAGCCCCGAGACGGGAGGGAGTTACGAGCAGTACTTC
CDR3aa: CASSPETGGSYEQYF

v_gene: TRBV4-3
d_gene: -
abundance: -
j_gene: TRBJ2-1
CDR3nt: TGCGCCAGCAGCCAAGGAGGGAATTCCTACAATGAGCAGTTCTTC
CDR3aa: CASSQGGNSYNEQFF

v_gene: TRBV27
d_gene: -
abundance: medium-sized
j_gene: TRBJ2-7
CDR3nt: TGTGCCAGCAGTCCCCTCGGACAGTACTACGAGCAGTACTTC
CDR3aa: CASSPLGQYYEQYF

v_gene: TRBV11-2
d_gene: -
abundance: -
j_gene: TRBJ1-1
CDR3nt: TGTGCCAGCAGCTTAGACGGCGGGCACACTGAAGCTTTCTTT
CDR3aa: CASSLDGGHTEAFF

v_gene: TRBV20-1
d_gene: -
abundance: few
j_gene: TRBJ1-3
CDR3nt: TGCAGTGCTAGCCGGGGGGAATCTGGAAACACCATATATTTT
CDR3aa: CSASRGESGNTIYF

v_gene: TRBV6-1
d_gene: TRBD1
abundance: -
j_gene: TRBJ2-5
CDR3nt: TGTGCCAGCAGTCGGACCGGGACAGGGGGCGCAGGGAGAGAGACCCAGTACTTC
CDR3aa: CASSRTGTGGAGRETQYF

v_gene: TRBV5-1
d_gene: TRBD2
abundance: -
j_gene: TRBJ2-3
CDR3nt: TGCGCCAGCAGCCAGAGTCGTAGCGGGCTCCCAACGGATACGCAGTATTTT
CDR3aa: CASSQSRSGLPTDTQYF

v_gene: TRBV7-9
d_gene: -
abundance: -
j_gene: TRBJ1-1
CDR3nt: TGTGCCAGCAGCTTAGCCCCGGGCACTGAAGCTTTCTTT
CDR3aa: CASSLAPGTEAFF

v_gene: TRBV28
d_gene: TRBD1
abundance: -
j_gene: TRBJ1-2
CDR3nt: TGTGCCAGCATCCGACAGGGTTTCTCTGGCTACACCTTC
CDR3aa: CASIRQGFSGYTF

v_gene: TRBV7-9
d_gene: -
abundance: once
j_gene: TRBJ2-1
CDR3nt: TGTGCCAGCAGCTTAAGTGGACTAACCTACAATGAGCAGTTCTTC
CDR3aa: CASSLSGLTYNEQFF

v_gene: TRBV20-1
d_gene: TRBD2
abundance: once
j_gene: TRBJ2-2
CDR3nt: TGCAGTGCCCTACTAGCGGGAGATTGGTCCGGGGAGCTGTTTTTT
CDR3aa: CSALLAGDWSGELFF

v_gene: TRBV2
d_gene: -
abundance: few
j_gene: TRBJ1-6
CDR3nt: TGTGCCAGCAGCAAGGGGGTTTCACCCCTCCACTTT
CDR3aa: CASSKGVSPLHF

v_gene: TRBV7-9
d_gene: -
abundance: few
j_gene: TRBJ1-3
CDR3nt: TGTGCCAGCAGCTTAGGTACTGACTCTGGAAACACCATATATTTT
CDR3aa: CASSLGTDSGNTIYF

v_gene: TRBV20-1
d_gene: TRBD1
abundance: -
j_gene: TRBJ1-3
CDR3nt: TGCAGTGCTAGAGGTAGGGACAGGGACACCGGAGCTACGAACACCATATATTTT
CDR3aa: CSARGRDRDTGATNTIYF

v_gene: TRBV20-1
d_gene: -
abundance: -
j_gene: TRBJ1-1
CDR3nt: TGCAGTGCTAGAGATGGGACAATCGCTGAAGCTTTCTTT
CDR3aa: CSARDGTIAEAFF

v_gene: TRBV11-2
d_gene: -
abundance: -
j_gene: TRBJ1-5
CDR3nt: TGTGCCAGCAGCTTAGAGGGGGATCAGCCCCAGCATTTT
CDR3aa: CASSLEGDQPQHF

v_gene: TRBV24-1
d_gene: -
abundance: -
j_gene: TRBJ2-1
CDR3nt: TGTGCCACAAGGAACCCAGGGGAGGGCAATGAGCAGTTCTTC
CDR3aa: CATRNPGEGNEQFF

v_gene: TRBV4-3
d_gene: -
abundance: -
j_gene: TRBJ1-2
CDR3nt: TGCGCCAGCAGCCCCCGCCGAGGGTTAGACTATGGCTACACCTTC
CDR3aa: CASSPRRGLDYGYTF

v_gene: TRBV2
d_gene: -
abundance: -
j_gene: TRBJ2-5
CDR3nt: TGTGCCAGCAGTGGATCTCAACAAGAGACCCAGTACTTC
CDR3aa: CASSGSQQETQYF

v_gene: TRBV19
d_gene: -
abundance: -
j_gene: TRBJ2-7
CDR3nt: TGTGCCAGTAGTATGCGGTCTGGTGGGTCACGGGACGAGCAGTACTTC
CDR3aa: CASSMRSGGSRDEQYF

v_gene: TRBV11-2
d_gene: -
abundance: -
j_gene: TRBJ2-5
CDR3nt: TGTGCCAGCAGCTCCGATCAAGAGACCCAGTACTTC
CDR3aa: CASSSDQETQYF

v_gene: TRBV27
d_gene: -
abundance: -
j_gene: TRBJ2-1
CDR3nt: TGTGCCAGCAGTTCCACCGGGACGGGATACAATGAGCAGTTCTTC
CDR3aa: CASSSTGTGYNEQFF

v_gene: TRBV6-1
d_gene: -
abundance: -
j_gene: TRBJ2-5
CDR3nt: TGTGCCAGCAGACAGAACCAAGAGACGGCCCAGTACTTC
CDR3aa: CASRQNQETAQYF

v_gene: TRBV28
d_gene: -
abundance: -
j_gene: TRBJ1-1
CDR3nt: TGTGCCAGCAGTCCAGGGGACACTGAAGCTTTCTTT
CDR3aa: CASSPGDTEAFF

v_gene: TRBV12-3/TRBV12-4
d_gene: -
abundance: once
j_gene: TRBJ2-3
CDR3nt: TGTGCCAGCAGTTTTGGGGAAAGGGATACGCAGTATTTT
CDR3aa: CASSFGERDTQYF

v_gene: TRBV7-8
d_gene: TRBD2
abundance: -
j_gene: TRBJ2-5
CDR3nt: TGTGCCAGCAGCTTAGGGTGGCTAGCGGGAGCTAGGGTATCTCAAGAGACCCAGTACTTC
CDR3aa: CASSLGWLAGARVSQETQYF

v_gene: TRBV20-1
d_gene: TRBD2
abundance: -
j_gene: TRBJ2-7
CDR3nt: TGCAGGGGAACTAGCGGACTCTCCTACGAGCAGTACTTC
CDR3aa: CRGTSGLSYEQYF

v_gene: TRBV4-2
d_gene: TRBD1
abundance: once
j_gene: TRBJ1-5
CDR3nt: TGTGCCAGCAGCCCGTCTGAGGGGACAGGGGGTAGACCCCAGCATTTT
CDR3aa: CASSPSEGTGGRPQHF

v_gene: TRBV7-2
d_gene: -
abundance: -
j_gene: TRBJ2-7
CDR3nt: TGTGCCAGCAGCCCCGGAGACTGGTCTTACGAGCAGTACTTC
CDR3aa: CASSPGDWSYEQYF

v_gene: TRBV7-8
d_gene: -
abundance: few
j_gene: TRBJ1-1
CDR3nt: TGTGCCAGCAGCTTAATTTCGGGAACTGAAGCTTTCTTT
CDR3aa: CASSLISGTEAFF

v_gene: TRBV11-2
d_gene: -
abundance: -
j_gene: TRBJ1-1
CDR3nt: TGTGCCAGCAGCGTACAGGGTAAGGCTGAAGCTTTCTTT
CDR3aa: CASSVQGKAEAFF